This entry is about one T cell receptor beta chain. The table came from immunoSEQ multiplex PCR; TCRdb's copy has only in-frame clones and leaves some out. The sample yields more than 20,000 clones, around 90% seen once. V was pared by 1 base and J by 0 bases, with 7 bases between. Germline V lookup: CDR1 MGHRA, CDR2 YSYEKL. This CDR3 has 15 amino acids. The source of the sample is a study of T cell repertoires and Cas9 in healthy adults. Study details: Characterization of SpCas9-reactive CD4 and CD8 T cells covered multi-effector potency, cytotoxicity and lineage.

The source of this sequence is a human donor in good health. Sequenced material: CD4+ effector T cells (CD127+, CD25-, CD137-, CD154-) from PBMCs; culture status not recorded. The chain is built from TRBV4-1 and TRBJ2-4; no definite D call. Here the CDR3 DNA reads TGCGCCAGCAGCCAAGTGAGACTAGCCAAAAACATTCAGTACTTC. It yields the protein CASSQVRLAKNIQYF.